The 11 T cell receptor beta chains below all came from one sample that was sequenced in a study of blood T cell repertoires in COVID-19. This table comes from immunoSEQ multiplex PCR, and its TCRdb copy is limited to in-frame clones, with some not included. Of fewer than 500,000 clones listed, about four fifths are singletons. Material for sequencing was peripheral blood. These receptors originate from a human donor with acute or convalescent COVID-19. The donor label of this sample is uncertain.

As for this clone: An end of the junction does not agree with germline; a read error may underlie this. J is TRBJ1-3 and V is TRBV6-1, with 10 nucleotides matching TRBD1. The germline V gene encodes CDR1 MNHNS and CDR2 SASEGT. CDR3 size: 14 residues. The CDR3 region is CASSEGTGGPGEHF. DNA for the CDR3: TGTGCCAGCAGTGAAGGGACAGGGGGGCCGGGGGAGCATTTT.

This chain links TRBV19 with TRBJ2-1, with TRBD1 matching over 10 bases. The trim removed 5 bases at V and 5 bases at J, leaving 9 bases unmatched. The CDR3 sequence is 16 residues long. The germline V gene encodes CDR1 LNHDA and CDR2 SQIVND (reference sequence). CDR3: CASSPPPGTGDNEQFF. The DNA of the CDR3 is TGTGCCAGTAGTCCCCCGCCCGGGACAGGGGACAATGAGCAGTTCTTC.

V gene TRBV18 combines with J gene TRBJ1-5; 7 nucleotides align to TRBD1. Germline V lookup: CDR1 KGHSH, CDR2 LQKENI. The ends lost 3 bases at V and 11 bases at J; junction bases unmatched: 7. This CDR3 is 13 amino acids long. The CDR3 region is CASSPDRASTQHF. The CDR3 DNA is TGTGCCAGCTCACCTGACAGGGCCTCAACCCAGCATTTT.

This rearrangement joins TRBV19 to TRBJ1-3; D is unresolved. Per germline, CDR1 LNHDA and CDR2 SQIVND (reference sequence). The ends were cut back, 9 bases at V and 1 base at J, with 10 bases in the middle. There are 13 residues in the CDR3. For the CDR3, the DNA is TGTGCCAGCAGGTTACCTTCTGGAAACACCATATATTTT. Protein: CASRLPSGNTIYF.

The gene calls are TRBV5-6 and TRBJ1-4; 11 nucleotides line up with TRBD1. The junction had 5 bases not matched to a gene; V was cut back by 2 bases and J by 8 bases. The CDR3 is 15 residues long. Germline loops: CDR1 SGHDT, CDR2 YYEEEE. CDR3 sequence (DNA): TGTGCCAGCAGCTTAACCGGGACAGGGGGAGAAAAACTGTTTTTT. Amino acid sequence: CASSLTGTGGEKLFF.

This clone was observed a few times. The gene calls are TRBV14 and TRBJ1-3, with D perhaps matching TRBD1 (5 bases). The length of the CDR3 is 19 residues. Germline values: CDR1 SGHDN, CDR2 FVKESK. V lost 0 bases, J lost 1 base, and 19 bases lay in between. CDR3 in DNA: TGTGCCAGCAGCCAAGAGAATGGGCTTTACGGGACTTCTGGAAACACCATATATTTT. Protein product: CASSQENGLYGTSGNTIYF.

This chain uses TRBV6-1 with TRBJ2-7, with D possibly TRBD2 on 6 matching bases. The CDR3 has 14 residues. V shed 1 base and J shed 11 bases, with 18 bases lying between them. Germline assignment: CDR1 MNHNS and CDR2 SASEGT. CDR3 nucleotide sequence: TGTGCCAGCAGTGAAGTTGAACCTCCCTGGAGGGAGTACTTC. Translation gives CASSEVEPPWREYF.

This chain joins TRBV30 and TRBJ1-2; 7 nucleotides line up with TRBD1. Germline lookup yields CDR1 GTSNPN and CDR2 SVGIG (reference sequence). The CDR3 has 15 amino acids. V lost 3 bases and J lost 4; bases outside the gene matches: 11. CDR3 sequence (DNA): TGTGCCTGGAGCTCACAGGGGTTGCCGGCCTATGGCTACACCTTC. This translates into CAWSSQGLPAYGYTF. The full variable domain, with the rest looked up from reference TRBV30 and TRBJ1-2, is SQTIHQWPATLVQPVGSPLSLECTVEGTSNPNLYWYRQAAGRGLQLLFYSVGIGQISSEVPQNLSASRPQDRQFILSSKKLLLSDSGFYLCAWSSQGLPAYGYTFGSGTRLTVV.

The sample holds a few counts of this clone. This sample includes further DNA sequences coding for the same CDR3. The V gene is TRBV18, the J gene TRBJ1-4; 7 positions match TRBD1. Germline assignment: CDR1 KGHSH and CDR2 LQKENI. The CDR3 loop spans 15 amino acids. The V segment lost 3 bases and the J segment 6 bases; nucleotides outside the gene matches: 7. The CDR3 nucleotides are TGTGCCAGCTCACCCAGACAGGGTCGGGATGAAAAACTGTTTTTT. It specifies CASSPRQGRDEKLFF.

In nucleotides, the CDR3 is TGTGCCTGGAGTGGGACAGGTCGATCACCCCTCCACTTT. As protein: CAWSGTGRSPLHF. V and J are TRBV30 and TRBJ1-6; TRBD1 agrees at 7 bases. The CDR3 totals 13 residues. CDR1 and CDR2 from the germline V gene are GTSNPN and SVGIG (reference sequence). After removal of 1 base from V and 10 bases from J, the junction contained 4 bases not matched to a gene.

The chain has TRBV12-3 or TRBV12-4 and TRBJ2-3, with D perhaps matching TRBD1 (6 bases). The CDR3 has 13 residues. V lost 7 bases and J lost 0, with 8 bases in between. DNA of the CDR3: TGTGCCAGCACCGGACAGAGCACAGATACGCAGTATTTT. Its protein product is CASTGQSTDTQYF.